This note documents a single T cell receptor (beta chain) sequence. What it binds is unknown. The CDR3 totals 14 residues. Germline V lookup: CDR1 MNHNS, CDR2 SASEGT. V lost 6 bases to trimming and J lost 14 bases; unmatched junction nucleotides: 18. The table came from immunoSEQ multiplex PCR; TCRdb's copy has only in-frame clones and leaves some out. The sample shows roughly 80,000 clones, 60% to 85% of them seen only once. This sample is part of a study of radiotherapy plus CTLA-4 blockade in lung cancer. Looking at the study overall: Among all patients, 18% showed objective responses, while about 30% had disease control. Broader study findings: Blood saw expansion of tumor-derived TCR clones after radiotherapy plus ipilimumab.

Source: peripheral blood, taken from a patient treated with radiotherapy plus ipilimumab. The chain links TRBV6-1 to TRBJ1-1; 7 bases are a match to TRBD1. This receptor was taken from a human donor with non-small cell lung cancer who had a partial response to radiotherapy plus ipilimumab. Some clones in this sample may be carry-over from other donors' samples. DNA for the CDR3: TGTGCCAGCAGGAATCCGGGGACAGTACCTGAGGTGTTCTTT. It encodes CASRNPGTVPEVFF.